The sequence of this T cell receptor (beta chain) was determined in a study of cytomegalovirus exposure and HLA in healthy donors. General study findings and limits: Most TCR sequences showed up rarely, but some public TCRs showed up in many donors.

The CDR3 extends over 16 amino acids. Trimming took 2 bases from V and 4 from J; bases not matched to a gene: 6. CDR1 and CDR2 from the germline V gene are SGHTA and FQGNSA. Primers: 60 Vbeta forward and 13 Jbeta reverse. Assay used: immunoSEQ multiplex PCR; TCRdb lists only in-frame clones, some missing. The sample lists 70,000 to 100,000 clones; less than 80% were seen once. As for this clone: As yet, its antigen is unknown.

Sequenced: PBMCs. The sequence derives from a woman in her forties or fifties in good health and CMV-seropositive. The rearrangement links TRBV7-2 to TRBJ2-2; 8 nucleotides line up with TRBD1. CDR3 in DNA: TGTGCCAGCAGCTTATACCAGGGGGCGACCACCGGGGAGCTGTTTTTT. Amino acid sequence: CASSLYQGATTGELFF.